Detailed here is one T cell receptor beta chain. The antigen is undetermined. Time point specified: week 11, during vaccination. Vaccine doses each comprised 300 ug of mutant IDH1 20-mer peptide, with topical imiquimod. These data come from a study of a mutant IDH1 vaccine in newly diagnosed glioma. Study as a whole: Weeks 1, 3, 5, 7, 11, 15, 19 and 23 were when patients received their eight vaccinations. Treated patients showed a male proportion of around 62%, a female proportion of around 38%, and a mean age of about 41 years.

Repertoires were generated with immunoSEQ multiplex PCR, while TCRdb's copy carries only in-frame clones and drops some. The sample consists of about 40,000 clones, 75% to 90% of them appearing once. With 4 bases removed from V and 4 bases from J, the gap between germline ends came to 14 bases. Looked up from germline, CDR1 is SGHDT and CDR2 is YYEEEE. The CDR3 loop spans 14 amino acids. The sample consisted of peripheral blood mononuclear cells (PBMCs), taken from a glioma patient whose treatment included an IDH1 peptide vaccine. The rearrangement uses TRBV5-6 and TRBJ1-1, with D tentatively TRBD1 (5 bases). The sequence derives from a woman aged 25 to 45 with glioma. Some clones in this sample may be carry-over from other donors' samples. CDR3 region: CASSPGPGGTEAFF. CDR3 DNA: TGTGCCAGCAGCCCGGGGCCGGGGGGCACTGAAGCTTTCTTT.